This TCR beta chain was sequenced in a study of control samples from healthy donors and cancer patients. From germline, CDR1 is MNHNY and CDR2 SVGAGI (reference sequence). The CDR3 runs 16 residues. Losses at the gene ends were 0 bases for V and 6 bases for J; bases not matched to a gene: 5. The data were produced by immunoSEQ multiplex PCR, yet TCRdb's version contains in-frame clones alone and is incomplete. The sample lists about 86,000 clones, around 94% occurring once. What was sequenced was blood. The J gene is TRBJ1-2, the V gene TRBV6-6; 12 bases align to TRBD1. The clonotype originates from a woman under 30 in good health. Here the CDR3 reads CASSYSGTGGGNGYTF. The CDR3 coding sequence is TGTGCCAGCAGTTACTCCGGGACAGGGGGCGGAAATGGCTACACCTTC.